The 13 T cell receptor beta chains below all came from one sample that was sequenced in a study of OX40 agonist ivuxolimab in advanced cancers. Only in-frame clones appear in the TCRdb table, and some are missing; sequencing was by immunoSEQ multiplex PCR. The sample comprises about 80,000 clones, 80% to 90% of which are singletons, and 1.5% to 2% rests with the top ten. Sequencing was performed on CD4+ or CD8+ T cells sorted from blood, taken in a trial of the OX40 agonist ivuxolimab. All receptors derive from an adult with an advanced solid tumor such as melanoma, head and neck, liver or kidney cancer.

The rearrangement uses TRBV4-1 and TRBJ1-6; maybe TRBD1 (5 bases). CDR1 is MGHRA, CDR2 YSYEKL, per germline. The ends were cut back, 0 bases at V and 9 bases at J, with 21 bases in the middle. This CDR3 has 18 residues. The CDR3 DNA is TGCGCCAGCAGCCAAGATATGAGGGGCCCACGGTCGGGTTCACCCCTCCACTTT. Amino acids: CASSQDMRGPRSGSPLHF.

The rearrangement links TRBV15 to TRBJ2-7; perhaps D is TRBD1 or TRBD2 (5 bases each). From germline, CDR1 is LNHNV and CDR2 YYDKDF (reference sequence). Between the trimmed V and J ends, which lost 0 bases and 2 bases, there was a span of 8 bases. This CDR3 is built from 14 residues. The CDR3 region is CATSREEGPYEQYF. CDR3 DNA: TGTGCCACCAGCAGAGAAGAGGGACCCTACGAGCAGTACTTC.

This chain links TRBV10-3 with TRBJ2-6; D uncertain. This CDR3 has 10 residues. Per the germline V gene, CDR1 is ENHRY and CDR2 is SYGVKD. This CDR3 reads CASRANVLTF. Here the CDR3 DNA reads TGTGCAAGTCGGGCCAACGTCCTGACTTTC.

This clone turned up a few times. The CDR3 coding sequence is TGTGCCAGCAGCCCGGACAGGGATTCACCCCTCCACTTT. Residues: CASSPDRDSPLHF. The chain has TRBV7-9 and TRBJ1-6; 8 nucleotides line up with TRBD1. Losses at the gene ends were 5 bases for V and 8 bases for J; bases not matched to a gene: 2. The CDR3 totals 13 residues. CDR1 is SEHNR, CDR2 FQNEAQ, per germline (reference sequence).

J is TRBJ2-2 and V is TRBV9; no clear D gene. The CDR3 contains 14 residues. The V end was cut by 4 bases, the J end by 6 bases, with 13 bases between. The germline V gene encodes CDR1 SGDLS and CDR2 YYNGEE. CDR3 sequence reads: CASSSLHSAGELFF. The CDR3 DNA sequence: TGTGCCAGCAGCTCCCTTCACTCGGCCGGGGAGCTGTTTTTT. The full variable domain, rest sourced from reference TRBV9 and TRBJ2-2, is DSGVTQTPKHLITATGQRVTLRCSPRSGDLSVYWYQQSLDQGLQFLIQYYNGEERAKGNILERFSAQQFPDLHSELNLSSLELGDSALYFCASSSLHSAGELFFGEGSRLTVL.

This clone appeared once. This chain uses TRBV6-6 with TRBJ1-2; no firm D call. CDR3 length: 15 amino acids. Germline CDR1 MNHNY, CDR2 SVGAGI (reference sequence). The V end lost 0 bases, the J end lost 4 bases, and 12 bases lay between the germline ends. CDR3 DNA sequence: TGTGCCAGCAGTTACTCGAGGCAGTCGAGCTATGGCTACACCTTC. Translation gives CASSYSRQSSYGYTF.

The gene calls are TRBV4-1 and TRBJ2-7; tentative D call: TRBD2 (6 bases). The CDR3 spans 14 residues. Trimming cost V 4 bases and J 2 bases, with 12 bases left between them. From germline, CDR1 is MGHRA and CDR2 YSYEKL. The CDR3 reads CASSPGTSPYEQYF. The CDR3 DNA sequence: TGCGCCAGCAGCCCCGGGACTTCCCCCTACGAGCAGTACTTC.

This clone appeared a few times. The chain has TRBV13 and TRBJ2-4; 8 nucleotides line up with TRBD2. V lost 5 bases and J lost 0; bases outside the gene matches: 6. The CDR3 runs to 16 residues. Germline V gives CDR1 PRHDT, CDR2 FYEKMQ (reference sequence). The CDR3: CASSIPGGVAKNIQYF. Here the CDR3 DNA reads TGTGCCAGCAGCATCCCGGGAGGGGTAGCCAAAAACATTCAGTACTTC.

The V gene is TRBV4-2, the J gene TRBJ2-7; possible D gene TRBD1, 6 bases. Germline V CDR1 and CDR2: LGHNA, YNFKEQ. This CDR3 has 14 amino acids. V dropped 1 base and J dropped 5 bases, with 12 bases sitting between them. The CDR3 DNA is TGTGCCAGCAGCCAAGGCACAGGGATGGACGAGCAGTACTTC. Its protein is CASSQGTGMDEQYF.

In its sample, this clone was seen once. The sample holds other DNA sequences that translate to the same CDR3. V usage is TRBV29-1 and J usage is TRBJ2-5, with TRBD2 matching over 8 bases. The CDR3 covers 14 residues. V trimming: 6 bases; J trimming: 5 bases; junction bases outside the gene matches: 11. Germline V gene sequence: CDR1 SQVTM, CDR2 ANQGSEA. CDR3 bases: TGCAGCGTCGACCCGGGGGGGCAGTGGGAGACCCAGTACTTC. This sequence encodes CSVDPGGQWETQYF.

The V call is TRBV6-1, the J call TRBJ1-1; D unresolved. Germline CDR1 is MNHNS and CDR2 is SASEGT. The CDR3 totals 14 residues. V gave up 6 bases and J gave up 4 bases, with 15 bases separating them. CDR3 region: CASSPQGRSTEAFF. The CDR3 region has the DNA TGTGCCAGCAGCCCCCAAGGGCGGAGCACTGAAGCTTTCTTT.

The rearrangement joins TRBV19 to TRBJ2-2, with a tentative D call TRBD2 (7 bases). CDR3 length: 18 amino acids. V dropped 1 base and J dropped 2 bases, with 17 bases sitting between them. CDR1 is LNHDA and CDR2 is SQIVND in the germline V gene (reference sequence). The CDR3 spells CASSIVGRGTLNTGELFF. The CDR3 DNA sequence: TGTGCCAGTAGTATAGTGGGGAGGGGGACCCTTAACACCGGGGAGCTGTTTTTT.

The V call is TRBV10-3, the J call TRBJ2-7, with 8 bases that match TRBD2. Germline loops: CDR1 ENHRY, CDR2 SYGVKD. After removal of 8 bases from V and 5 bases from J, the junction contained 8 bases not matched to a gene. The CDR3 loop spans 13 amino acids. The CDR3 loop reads CAISAGGGHEQYF. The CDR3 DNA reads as TGTGCCATCTCGGCCGGGGGGGGCCACGAGCAGTACTTC.